The rows below give T cell receptor beta chains drawn from one sample of a study of blood T cell repertoires in COVID-19. The method was immunoSEQ multiplex PCR; TCRdb's version includes in-frame clones alone and lacks a portion of them. The table includes about 87,000 clones, around four fifths detected once. The sample was peripheral blood. The origin of the receptors is a woman between 65 and 79 years old with acute or convalescent COVID-19. Both conserved end residues are trimmed from each CDR3.

TRBV7-2	TRBJ1-2	ASSVGGDRGYGYT
TRBV2	TRBJ1-5	ASSEWTSNQPQH
TRBV7-8	TRBJ2-5	ASSRAGLAGVQETQY
TRBV5-1	TRBJ1-3	ASSLNTGLGNTIY
TRBV7-2	TRBJ1-1	ASGQGANTEAF
TRBV7-2	TRBJ1-3	ASSSQGSSGNTIY
TRBV6-5	TRBJ1-2	ASNRANYGYT
TRBV12-3/TRBV12-4	TRBJ2-3	ATSRGPGDTQY
TRBV7-8	TRBJ2-1	ASRPSRPYNEQF
TRBV6-1	TRBJ2-2	ASSEAGTGVDGELF
TRBV2	TRBJ1-2	ASRAYGYT
TRBV4-1	TRBJ2-3	ASSQAQQAGGLNTQY
TRBV7-3	TRBJ2-7	ASSPGDSGSYEQY
TRBV5-1	TRBJ2-7	ASSFASGGSYEQY
TRBV3-1/TRBV3-2	TRBJ1-3	ASSQDWENTIY
TRBV5-4	TRBJ2-5	ASSLGTSGGTETQY
TRBV28	TRBJ2-1	ASSLSQGEQF
TRBV16	TRBJ1-2	ASSQPELYGYT